The entry below describes one T cell receptor (beta chain). The source of the sample is a study of blood T cell repertoires in COVID-19. In the study overall: The cDNA or gDNA used as material had been derived from T cells, B-cell-depleted T cells, or PBMCs.

Only in-frame clones appear in the TCRdb table, and some are missing; sequencing was by immunoSEQ multiplex PCR. This table holds 140,000 to 150,000 clones, about nine tenths found once. This study enrolled people aged about 18 to 100 from about two dozen US geographic areas. Assignments of participants to cohorts depended upon their own reported clinical history. Two negative PCRs, clearance, or symptom resolution had been documented for recovered Cohort 3 donors. The CDR3 loop spans 14 amino acids. CDR1 and CDR2 from the germline V gene are SGHTA and FQGNSA. The J segment lost 4 bases and the V segment lost 3 bases, leaving 6 bases of the junction unmatched.

This rearrangement joins TRBV7-2 to TRBJ2-7, with 7 bases that match TRBD2. The sequence derives from a man aged 60 to 75 who had recovered from COVID-19. The source material was PBMCs or T cells enriched from blood (not recorded which). The CDR3 nucleotides read TGTGCCAGCAGCTTTACGGGAGGTGGTTACGAGCAGTACTTC. Translating it yields CASSFTGGGYEQYF.